This T cell receptor beta chain was observed in a study of T cells in women clearing cervical HPV infection. HPV was found by MY09/MY11 PCR and dot-blot genotyping. As regards this clone: From the germline J gene comes the end of the CDR3, since the read stops 3 residues before it.

The assay was immunoSEQ multiplex PCR, and TCRdb's table has in-frame clones only and misses some. Its clone listing holds about 20,000 clones. From germline, CDR1 is LNHDA and CDR2 SQIVND (reference sequence). The CDR3 totals 14 residues. V lost 3 bases and J 3 bases, leaving 9 bases between the germline ends. V is TRBV19 and J is TRBJ1-5; D uncertain. Input material: blood buffy coat. This TCR came from a woman between 18 and 75 years old with a cervical HPV16 infection that either progressed to CIN3+ or cleared (not recorded which). CDR3 amino acids: CASSMRELNQPQHF. The covered CDR3 bases are TGTGCCAGTAGTATGCGGGAGCTCAATCAGCCC.